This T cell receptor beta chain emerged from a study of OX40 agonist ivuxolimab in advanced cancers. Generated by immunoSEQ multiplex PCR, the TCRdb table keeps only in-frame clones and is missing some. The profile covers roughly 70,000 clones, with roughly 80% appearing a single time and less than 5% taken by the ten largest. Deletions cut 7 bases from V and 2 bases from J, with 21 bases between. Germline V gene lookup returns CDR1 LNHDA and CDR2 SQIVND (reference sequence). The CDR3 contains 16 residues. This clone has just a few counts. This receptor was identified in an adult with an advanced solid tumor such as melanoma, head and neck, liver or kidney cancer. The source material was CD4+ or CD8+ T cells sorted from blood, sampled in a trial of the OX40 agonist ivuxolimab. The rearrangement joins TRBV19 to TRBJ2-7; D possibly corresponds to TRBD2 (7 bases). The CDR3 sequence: CASNPEGGDTAYEQYF. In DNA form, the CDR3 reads TGTGCCAGTAACCCTGAGGGGGGGGACACCGCCTACGAGCAGTACTTC.